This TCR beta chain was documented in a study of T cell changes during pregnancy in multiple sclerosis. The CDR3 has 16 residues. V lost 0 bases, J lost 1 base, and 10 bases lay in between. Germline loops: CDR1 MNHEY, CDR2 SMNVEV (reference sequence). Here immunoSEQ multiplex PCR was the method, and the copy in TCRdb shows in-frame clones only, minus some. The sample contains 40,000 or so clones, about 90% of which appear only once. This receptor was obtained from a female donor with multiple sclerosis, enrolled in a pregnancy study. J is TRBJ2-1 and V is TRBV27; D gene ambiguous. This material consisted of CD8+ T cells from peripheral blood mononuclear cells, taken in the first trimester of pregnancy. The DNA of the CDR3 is TGTGCCAGCAGTTTATCGGCCGGAGATTCCTACAATGAGCAGTTCTTC. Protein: CASSLSAGDSYNEQFF.